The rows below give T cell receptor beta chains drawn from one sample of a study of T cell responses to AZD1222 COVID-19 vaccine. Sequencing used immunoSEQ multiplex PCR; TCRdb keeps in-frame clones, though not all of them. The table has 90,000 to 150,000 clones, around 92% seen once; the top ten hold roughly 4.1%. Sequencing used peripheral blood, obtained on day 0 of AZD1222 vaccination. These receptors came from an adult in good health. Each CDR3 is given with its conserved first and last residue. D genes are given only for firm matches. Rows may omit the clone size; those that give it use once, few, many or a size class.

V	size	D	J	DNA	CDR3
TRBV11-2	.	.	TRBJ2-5	TGTGCCAGCAGCTTGCCTTCGGTCCTTGCAGAGACCCAGTACTTC	CASSLPSVLAETQYF
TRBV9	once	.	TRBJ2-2	TGTGCCAGCAGCGTGGGGCAGGGGTCCACCGGGGAGCTGTTTTTT	CASSVGQGSTGELFF
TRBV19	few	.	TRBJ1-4	TGTGCCAGTAGTATAGTGGGTTACGGTCAGAAAGCCAGAGCAACTAATGAAAAACTGTTTTTT	CASSIVGYGQKARATNEKLFF
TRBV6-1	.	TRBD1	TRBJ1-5	TGTGCCAGCAGTGAACCGAGATACGGACAGGGGCCCCAGCATTTT	CASSEPRYGQGPQHF
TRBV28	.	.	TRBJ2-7	TGTGCCAGCAGTTCCTTCCTATACGAGCAGTACTTC	CASSSFLYEQYF
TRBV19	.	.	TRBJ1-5	TGTGCCAGTAGTATGAGTCGGGGGAGAAGCAATCAGCCCCAGCATTTT	CASSMSRGRSNQPQHF
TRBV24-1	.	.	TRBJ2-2	TGTGCCACCAGTGATTTTTCAGACAACACCGGGGAGCTGTTTTTT	CATSDFSDNTGELFF
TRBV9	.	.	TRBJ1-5	TGTGCCAGCAGCGTAGGTCGGGCAGGGGACCAGCCCCAGCATTTT	CASSVGRAGDQPQHF
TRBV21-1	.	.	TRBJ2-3	TGTGCCAGCAGCAAAGACCTGGTGGGTGCATCAGATACGCAGTATTTT	CASSKDLVGASDTQYF
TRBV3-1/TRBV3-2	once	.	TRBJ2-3	TGTGCCAGCAGCCAAGATAGGCTCAGGGGAGCAGATACGCAGTATTTT	CASSQDRLRGADTQYF
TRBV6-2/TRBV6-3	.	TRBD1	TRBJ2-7	TGTGCCAGCAGTTACTCATACCGGGACAGAGCCTACGAGCAGTACTTC	CASSYSYRDRAYEQYF
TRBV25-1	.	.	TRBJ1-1	TGTGCCAGCAGTGAGTGGGGAGGAACTGAAGCTTTCTTT	CASSEWGGTEAFF
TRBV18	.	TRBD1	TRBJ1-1	TGTGCCAGCTCACAGGAACAGGGGGACACTGAAGCTTTCTTT	CASSQEQGDTEAFF
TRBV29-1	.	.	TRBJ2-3	TGCAGCGTTTCCGAGGTTAGCACAGATACGCAGTATTTT	CSVSEVSTDTQYF
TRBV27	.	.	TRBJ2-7	TGTGCCAGCAGTTGGCAGGCCCCCTACGAGCAGTACTTC	CASSWQAPYEQYF
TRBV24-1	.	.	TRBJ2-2	TGTGCCACCAGTGATCTAGGGTCGGGGGCCGTCACCGGGGAGCTGTTTTTT	CATSDLGSGAVTGELFF
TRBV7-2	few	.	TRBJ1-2	TGTGCCAGCAGCTCCAGCCCTTCCGGGGGTGGCTACACCTTC	CASSSSPSGGGYTF
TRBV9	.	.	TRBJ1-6	TGTGCCAGCAGCGGGGGACAAATTGGGGATTCACCCCTCCACTTT	CASSGGQIGDSPLHF